This T cell receptor beta chain was captured by sequencing in a study of blood T cell repertoires in COVID-19. The CDR3 spans 14 residues. Looked up from germline, CDR1 is MGHRA and CDR2 is YSYEKL. The V end was cut by 1 base, the J end by 5 bases, with 11 bases between. Libraries were prepared by immunoSEQ multiplex PCR; TCRdb keeps only in-frame clonotypes and omits some of them. This table holds 150,000 or so clones, less than 90% found once. The sequence derives from a human donor with acute COVID-19. The donor label of this sample is uncertain. The chain is built from TRBV4-1 and TRBJ1-2; D gene ambiguous. Sequencing used PBMCs or T cells enriched from blood (not recorded which). Here the CDR3 reads CASSQVRELYGYTF. CDR3 in DNA: TGCGCCAGCAGCCAAGTACGGGAGCTGTATGGCTACACCTTC.